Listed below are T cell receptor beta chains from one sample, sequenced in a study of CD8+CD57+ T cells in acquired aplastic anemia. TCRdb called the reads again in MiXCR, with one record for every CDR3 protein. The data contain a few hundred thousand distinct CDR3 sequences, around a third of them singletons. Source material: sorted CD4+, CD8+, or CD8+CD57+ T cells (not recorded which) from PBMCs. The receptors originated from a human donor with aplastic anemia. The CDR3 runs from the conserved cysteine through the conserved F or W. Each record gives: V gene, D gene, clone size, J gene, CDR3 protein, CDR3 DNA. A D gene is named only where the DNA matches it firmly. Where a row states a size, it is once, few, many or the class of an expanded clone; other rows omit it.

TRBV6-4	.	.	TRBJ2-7	CARVPGRSYEQYF	TGTGCTAGAGTTCCCGGACGGAGCTACGAGCAGTACTTC
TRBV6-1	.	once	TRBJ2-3	CASSGLAATDTQYF	TGTGCCAGCAGCGGACTGGCCGCCACAGATACGCAGTATTTT
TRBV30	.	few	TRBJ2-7	CAWSGGRGREQYF	TGTGCCTGGAGTGGGGGTAGGGGTCGTGAGCAGTACTTC
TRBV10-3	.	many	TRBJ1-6	CAITRGGNAYNSPLHF	TGTGCCATCACGCGTGGGGGGAACGCCTATAATTCACCCCTCCACTTT
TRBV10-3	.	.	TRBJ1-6	CAVGPGDNSPLHF	TGTGCCGTGGGACCAGGCGATAATTCACCCCTCCACTTT
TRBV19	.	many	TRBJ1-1	CASSMTPVTEAFF	TGTGCCAGTAGTATGACACCCGTGACTGAAGCTTTCTTT
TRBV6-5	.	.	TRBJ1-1	CASSYYEGLEAFF	TGTGCCAGCAGTTATTACGAGGGGTTAGAAGCTTTCTTT
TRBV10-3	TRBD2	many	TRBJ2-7	CAISVIAGGAGDEQYF	TGTGCCATCAGTGTTATAGCGGGGGGGGCGGGAGACGAGCAGTACTTC
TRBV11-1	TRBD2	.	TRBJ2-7	CASSDVYTSGRYYEQYF	TGTGCCAGCAGCGATGTTTACACTAGCGGGAGGTACTACGAGCAGTACTTC
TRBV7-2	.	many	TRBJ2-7	CASSLDVGYEQYF	TGCGCCAGCAGCTTGGATGTAGGATACGAGCAGTACTTC
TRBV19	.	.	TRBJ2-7	CASSSGGTEQYF	TGTGCCAGCAGCTCTGGCGGCACAGAGCAGTACTTC
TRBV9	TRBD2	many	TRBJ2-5	CASSVGRGTIETQYF	TGTGCCAGCAGCGTAGGGAGAGGGACTATTGAGACCCAGTACTTC
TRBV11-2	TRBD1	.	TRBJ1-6	CASSPKRQGNIKSPLHF	TGTGCCAGCAGTCCCAAACGACAGGGGAATATTAAATCACCCCTCCACTTT
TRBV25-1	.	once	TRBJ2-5	CASSEPGETQYF	TGTGCCAGCAGTGAACCAGGAGAGACCCAGTACTTC
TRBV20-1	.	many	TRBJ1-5	CSARGPSVVQPQHF	TGCAGTGCTAGGGGCCCCTCGGTGGTTCAGCCCCAGCATTTT
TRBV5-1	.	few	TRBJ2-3	CASSLGPARESDTQYF	TGCGCCAGCAGCTTGGGCCCAGCCAGGGAATCAGATACGCAGTATTTT
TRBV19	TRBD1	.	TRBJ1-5	CASSISQGASLNQPQHF	TGTGCCAGTAGTATATCCCAGGGGGCATCCCTGAATCAGCCCCAGCATTTT
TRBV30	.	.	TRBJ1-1	CAWSPGRGTTEAFF	TGTGCCTGGAGTCCAGGAAGGGGAACCACTGAAGCTTTCTTT
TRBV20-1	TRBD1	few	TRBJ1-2	CSPTEGQGINYGYTF	TGCAGTCCCACAGAGGGACAGGGGATAAACTATGGCTACACCTTC
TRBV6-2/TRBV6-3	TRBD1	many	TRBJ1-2	CASRRTETGIYGYTF	TGTGCCAGCAGGCGGACAGAGACAGGGATTTATGGCTACACCTTC
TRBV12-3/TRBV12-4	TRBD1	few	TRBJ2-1	CASSPPNTGQGEFF	TGTGCCAGCAGCCCACCCAATACCGGACAGGGGGAGTTCTTC
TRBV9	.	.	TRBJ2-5	CASSVVEGRETQYF	TGTGCCAGCAGCGTAGTAGAGGGCAGGGAGACCCAGTACTTC
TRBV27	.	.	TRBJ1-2	CASSLYGGEGYGYTF	TGTGCCAGCAGTTTATATGGGGGCGAGGGCTATGGCTACACCTTC
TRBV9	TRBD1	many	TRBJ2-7	CASSVEGTGDYEQYF	TGTGCCAGCAGCGTAGAAGGGACAGGGGATTACGAGCAGTACTTC
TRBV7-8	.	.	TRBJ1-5	CASSLGVRKNNQLQHF	TGTGCCAGCAGCTTAGGGGTACGGAAAAACAATCAGCTCCAGCATTTT
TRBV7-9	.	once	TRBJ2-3	CASSPSAYTQYF	TGTGCCAGCAGCCCCAGCGCATATACGCAGTATTTT
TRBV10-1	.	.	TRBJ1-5	CASSESTETKPQHF	TGCGCCAGCAGTGAGTCGACGGAAACAAAGCCCCAGCATTTT
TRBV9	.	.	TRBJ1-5	CASSVTGNQPQHF	TGTGCCAGCAGCGTCACAGGGAATCAGCCCCAGCATTTT
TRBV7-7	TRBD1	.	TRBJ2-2	CASSTRQGTGELFF	TGTGCTAGCAGCACTAGACAGGGGACAGGGGAGCTGTTTTTT